These 3 T cell receptor beta chains came from one sample sequenced in a study of regulatory T cells in long-lasting Graves disease (dated by TCRdb to about 2021). Sample time point, as interpreted from the label and publication: persistent/refractory GD, antithyroid drugs over 5 years with positive TRAb. For both TCR sequencing and RNA sequencing, RNA was extracted from PBMCs using TRIzol. Receptors were amplified or captured by multiplex PCR. The data were produced on an Illumina HiSeq 4000. TCR beta libraries were built with iRepertoire HTBI primers and Arm-PCR amplification of CDR3 regions. Using fastp trimming at Q25 and MiXCR clonotype assembly, TCRdb reanalyzed the public sequencing data and kept in-frame beta chains. Records with the same CDR3 protein are collapsed into one entry carrying the most frequent genes and DNA. This sample holds some 340,000 distinct CDR3 sequences; roughly 23% were observed only once. Clones ranked in the top ten supply 25% to 30% of the sample.

The sequences come from peripheral blood mononuclear cells (PBMCs), collected when the disease was refractory, from a patient treated with antithyroid drugs. The receptors were gathered from a woman in her thirties or forties with Graves disease. Donor details come from another sample of the same person, matched by shared clones.

This clonotype was picked up a small number of times. The chain uses TRBV4-1 and TRBJ1-2; D possibly corresponds to TRBD1 (5 bases). With 3 bases removed from V and 4 bases from J, the gap between germline ends came to 21 bases. There are 17 residues in the CDR3. In germline, CDR1 is MGHRA, CDR2 YSYEKL. Here the CDR3 reads CASSHHIRGGKGYGYTF. The CDR3 DNA follows: TGCGCCAGCAGCCATCATATCCGGGGGGGTAAGGGCTATGGCTACACCTTC.

Note on this clonotype: A much larger clone is a single base away; this may be a read error. The gene calls are TRBV6-1 and TRBJ1-2, with TRBD1 matching over 7 bases. The CDR3 consists of 15 residues. Germline V lookup: CDR1 MNHNS, CDR2 SASEGT. Written as DNA, the CDR3 is TGTGCCAGCAGACACGAGGGTGGACAGGCCTATGGCAACACCTTC. Its protein product is CASRHEGGQAYGNTF.

A note on this clonotype: A much bigger clone sits one base away, suggesting this may be a read error. J is TRBJ1-6 and V is TRBV27, with D perhaps matching TRBD1 (5 bases). Germline V gives CDR1 MNHEY, CDR2 SMNVEV (reference sequence). The CDR3 covers 13 residues. In nucleotides, the CDR3 is TGTGCCAGCAGCGGGCAGGGCCAGGCACCCCTCCGCTTT. This translates into CASSGQGQAPLRF.